This T cell receptor (beta chain) was documented in a study of T cell clones after liver transplantation (dated by TCRdb to about 2019). In terms of the full investigation: Samples were obtained from ITN030ST, a randomized trial in which withdrawal of immunosuppression was attempted within 2 years of liver transplantation. Of the eight recipients, a few were HCV-positive, while the remaining recipients had been transplanted for non-autoimmune, non-viral indications. Tolerance was defined as complete withdrawal of immunosuppression for at least one year without a rise in liver enzymes beyond twice the upper limit of normal. The subjects received no induction therapy and were kept on standard immunosuppression until randomization at 12-24 months post-transplant. The study cohort included 8 liver transplant recipients, of whom 3 were classified as tolerant and 5 as non-tolerant. After a pre-transplant mixed lymphocyte reaction, TCRbeta sequencing was used to pinpoint donor-reactive T cell clones, which were subsequently tracked in post-transplant blood. Third party-reactive TCRbeta sequences from pre-transplant MLRs were also identified as an antigen-independent comparator for donor-reactive sequences. Blood samples were collected pre-transplant, pre-randomization before withdrawal, and post-randomization after either full withdrawal or failed withdrawal. Paper-wide results and their limitations: Without allograft tissue specimens, donor-reactive T cells may have migrated into the graft rather than being deleted. Once repertoire turnover was taken into account, donor-reactive detection showed a significant reduction for CD4 in 7 of 8 subjects and for CD8 in 8 of 8. The conclusions were preliminary, being limited by small, heterogeneous patient numbers and by non-standardized post-transplant time points. In two subjects, low numbers of available donor cells limited the measurable donor-reactive repertoire. A greater decline was seen for donor-reactive sequences than for third party-reactive sequences, suggesting partial antigen-specific deletion unrelated to withdrawal success. In 5 of 8 subjects, regardless of tolerance or HCV status, circulating donor-reactive CD4 TCRbeta sequences dropped significantly post-transplant.

Unstimulated PBMCs, after thawing, were stained for CD3, CD4 and CD8 and then FACS-sorted into CD3+CD4+ and CD3+CD8+ populations. All 8 studied subjects were randomized to withdrawal of immunosuppression. The Qiagen DNeasy Blood and Tissue Kit was used to isolate genomic DNA. High-throughput TCRbeta CDR3 sequencing of frozen genomic DNA was performed by immunoSEQ, including PCR amplification, mapping, bias correction and internal controls. In the source study's methods: Only productive rearrangements were retained, with each unique TCRbeta sequence defined by its CDR3 nucleotide sequence together with its V and J gene. For classification of a sequence as donor-reactive, at least 5-fold expansion in CFSE-low cells relative to unstimulated pre-transplant cells and a frequency of at least 0.01% were required. Minimum frequency thresholds were set for each subject on the basis of the unstimulated sample with the lowest template count, so that a detection power of at least 90% was ensured. Repertoire turnover was measured by Jensen-Shannon divergence between the top 1000 TCRbeta sequences post- and pre-transplant. Changes in detection of donor-reactive sequences were tested with two-sided Fisher's exact tests. Not all clones reach the TCRdb copy of this immuneACCESS table, which keeps in-frame sequences only. Checked studies attribute under half of the gap to unresolved V genes and leave the rest unexplained. For V, J and clone size, that table is used; D and trimming come from the DNA. The sample data list tens of thousands of clones, and 65% to 85% of these were observed just once. The ten largest make up less than 0.6% of the sample.

On this clone: It has no known antigen specificity. There are no base qualities to consult, and no much larger clone falls within one base.

The TCR sequence derives from a human patient who received a liver transplant. After a transplant, not all T cells may be the patient's own; some may come from the graft donor. The source was CD4+ T cells from blood, collected around 45 months after liver transplant.

In nucleotide form, the sequence is TGTGCCAGCAGCCCCGGGACAGGAGACAATGAGCAGTTCTTC. Translated, this gives CASSPGTGDNEQFF. The sequence links TRBV14 to TRBJ2-1; 8 nucleotides in the junction match TRBD1. Trimmed from V: 4 bases; trimmed from J: 5 bases; junction bases lacking a gene match: 4. The germline V gene sets CDR1 to SGHDN and CDR2 to FVKESK. The CDR3 numbers 14 residues from cysteine through phenylalanine. Here the CDR3 DNA is all that survives: 42 bases in frame from base 1.